This passage covers 10 T cell receptor beta chains from one sample sequenced in a study of T cell changes during pregnancy in multiple sclerosis. Sequencing used immunoSEQ multiplex PCR; TCRdb keeps in-frame clones, though not all of them. The sample comprises some 93,000 clones, 91% of which are singletons, and less than 2% rests with the top ten. This material consisted of peripheral blood, taken after pregnancy. These receptors were taken from a female donor in good health, enrolled as a control in a pregnancy study.

V usage is TRBV19 and J usage is TRBJ1-2; maybe TRBD1 (5 bases). V gave up 3 bases and J gave up 1 base, with 6 bases separating them. Germline V gene sequence: CDR1 LNHDA, CDR2 SQIVND (reference sequence). This CDR3 has 13 amino acids. CDR3 nucleotides: TGTGCCAGTAGTATCGACAGTAACTATGGCTACACCTTC. This encodes CASSIDSNYGYTF.

The chain employs TRBV28 and TRBJ2-1; weak D call: TRBD1 (6 bases). Germline CDR1 is MDHEN and CDR2 is SYDVKM. The V end lost 4 bases, the J end lost 7 bases, and 23 bases lay between the germline ends. The CDR3 has 17 amino acids. The CDR3 loop is CASSYHLTGRGGNEQFF. Here the CDR3 DNA reads TGTGCCAGCAGTTACCACCTAACAGGGCGAGGCGGGAATGAGCAGTTCTTC.

Regarding this clone: Other DNA sequences in the sample encode the same CDR3. This chain connects TRBV11-3 to TRBJ2-3; D gene uncertain. Germline V gene data show CDR1 as SGHNT and CDR2 as YENEEA. With 0 bases removed from V and 0 bases from J, the gap between germline ends came to 4 bases. This CDR3 spans 14 amino acids. CDR3 protein: CASSLDPSTDTQYF. The DNA of the CDR3 is TGTGCCAGCAGCTTAGATCCTAGCACAGATACGCAGTATTTT.

The V and J genes are TRBV6-5 and TRBJ1-2; perhaps TRBD1 as D (6 bases). CDR1 is MNHEY, CDR2 SVGAGI, per germline. Trimming left V 7 bases short and J 0 bases short, with 12 bases between. CDR3 length: 14 amino acids. The CDR3: CASTTGLANYGYTF. CDR3 bases: TGTGCCAGCACTACAGGGTTGGCTAACTATGGCTACACCTTC.

This chain connects TRBV5-6 to TRBJ2-7; 9 nucleotides agree with TRBD1. This CDR3 spans 14 amino acids. CDR1 is SGHDT and CDR2 is YYEEEE in the germline V gene. Trimming removed 4 bases from V and 5 bases from J; junction bases left unmatched: 7. As DNA, the CDR3 is TGTGCCAGCAGCGCGACAGGGGGTGCTCACGAGCAGTACTTC. Translated, it gives CASSATGGAHEQYF.

The V and J genes are TRBV18 and TRBJ1-1, with a weak D call TRBD1 (5 bases). The CDR3 is 14 amino acids. Germline CDR1 reads KGHSH; CDR2 reads LQKENI. Trimming removed 0 bases at V and 8 bases at J, with 13 bases between. CDR3 in DNA: TGTGCCAGCTCACCACCGAGCTTTGGGGCAGAAGCTTTCTTT. Translation gives CASSPPSFGAEAFF.

This sequence joins TRBV10-3 and TRBJ2-1, with 9 bases aligning to TRBD2. J gave up 3 bases and V 5 bases, and 5 bases lay outside the gene matches. The germline gives CDR1 ENHRY, CDR2 SYGVKD. The CDR3 totals 15 residues. This CDR3 is CAISSASGDYNEQFF. The CDR3 DNA reads TGTGCCATCAGTTCGGCTAGCGGGGACTACAATGAGCAGTTCTTC.

The chain is built from TRBV4-3 and TRBJ1-2; 7 bases fit TRBD1. Germline CDR1 LGHNA, CDR2 YSLEER. The J segment lost 2 bases and the V segment lost 1 base, leaving 4 bases of the junction unmatched. CDR3 length: 15 amino acids. CDR3 sequence: CASSQGETGNYGYTF. Here the CDR3 DNA reads TGCGCCAGCAGCCAAGGGGAGACAGGGAACTATGGCTACACCTTC.

This rearrangement joins TRBV7-3 to TRBJ1-5; weak D call: TRBD1 (6 bases). Looked up from germline, CDR1 is SGHTA and CDR2 is FQGTGA. The CDR3 has 13 amino acids. Trimming left V 1 base short and J 8 bases short, with 9 bases between. In nucleotides, the CDR3 is TGTGCCAGCAGCTTAAGGGAGGGGGAGCCCCAGCATTTT. As protein: CASSLREGEPQHF.

The V call is TRBV7-3, the J call TRBJ1-1; D not certain. The V gene's germline CDR1 is SGHTA and CDR2 FQGTGA. The V end lost 6 bases, the J end lost 0 bases, and 20 bases lay between the germline ends. The CDR3 length is 17 residues. The CDR3: CASSLNPPAAMNTEAFF. The CDR3 nucleotides are TGTGCCAGCAGTCTTAACCCCCCCGCGGCCATGAACACTGAAGCTTTCTTT.